Shown below are 5 T cell receptor beta chains from a single sample sequenced in a study of blood T cells in healthy people across ages (dated by TCRdb to the mid-2010s). Library preparation employed 5' RACE. Sequencing was carried out with an Illumina HiSeq 2500. A second PCR of roughly 6 to 11 cycles was run with a J-beta primer mix and a sample-barcoded 5' primer. TCRdb reran the public reads through fastp at Q25 and MiXCR, keeping productive beta chains. Every CDR3 protein is listed once, alongside the most common genes and DNA of its rows. The sample yields some 860,000 distinct CDR3 sequences; roughly three fifths were counted once. Roughly 25% of the sample lies in the top ten. Source material: blood. The receptors originated from a man aged 35 to 55 in good health.

The chain is built from TRBV11-3 and TRBJ2-4; TRBD2 agrees at 9 bases. The end of the DNA fits TRBJ2-5 better, so the J call may be wrong. CDR3 length: 17 amino acids. Germline V gives CDR1 SGHNT, CDR2 YENEEA. For the CDR3, the DNA is TGTGCCAGCAGCTTAGGGGCGACTAGCGGATCAAAAGAGACCCAGTACTTC. Protein: CASSLGATSGSKETQYF.

This sequence joins TRBV4-1 and TRBJ2-2; no clear D gene. This CDR3 region has 15 residues. V lost 0 bases, J lost 3 bases, and 8 bases lay in between. Per germline, CDR1 MGHRA and CDR2 YSYEKL. CDR3 loop: CASSQEGIDTGELFF. The CDR3 nucleotides are TGCGCCAGCAGCCAAGAAGGGATTGACACCGGGGAGCTGTTTTTT.

This CDR3 reads CASSKATSTGNSNNYGYTF. DNA of the CDR3: TGTGCCAGCAGCAAAGCGACCTCGACAGGAAACTCGAATAACTATGGCTACACCTTC. The chain has TRBV21-1 and TRBJ1-2; TRBD1 is taken as the D call from the table, unchecked against the DNA. TRBV21-1 is an annotated pseudogene. This CDR3 has 19 residues.

The chain links TRBV7-2 to TRBJ1-2, with D perhaps TRBD1 (6 bases). In germline, CDR1 is SGHTA, CDR2 FQGNSA. Trimming left V 3 bases short and J 8 bases short, with 10 bases between. This CDR3 contains 12 residues. CDR3: CASSLSQGGYTF. CDR3 bases: TGTGCCAGCAGCTTGAGTCAGGGGGGCTACACCTTC. Full variable domain (outside the CDR3, taken from reference TRBV7-2 and TRBJ1-2): GAGVSQSPSNKVTEKGKDVELRCDPISGHTALYWYRQSLGQGLEFLIYFQGNSAPDKSGLPSDRFSAERTGGSVSTLTIQRTQQEDSAVYLCASSLSQGGYTFGSGTRLTVV.

This chain uses TRBV15 with TRBJ2-5; TRBD1 aligns across 11 bases. The J call may be incorrect, as the DNA end agrees better with TRBJ2-7. The CDR3 contains 14 residues. Germline V lookup: CDR1 LNHNV, CDR2 YYDKDF (reference sequence). CDR3 protein: CATSRGTGGSEQYF. The CDR3 DNA is TGTGCCACCAGCAGGGGGACAGGGGGGAGCGAGCAGTACTTC.